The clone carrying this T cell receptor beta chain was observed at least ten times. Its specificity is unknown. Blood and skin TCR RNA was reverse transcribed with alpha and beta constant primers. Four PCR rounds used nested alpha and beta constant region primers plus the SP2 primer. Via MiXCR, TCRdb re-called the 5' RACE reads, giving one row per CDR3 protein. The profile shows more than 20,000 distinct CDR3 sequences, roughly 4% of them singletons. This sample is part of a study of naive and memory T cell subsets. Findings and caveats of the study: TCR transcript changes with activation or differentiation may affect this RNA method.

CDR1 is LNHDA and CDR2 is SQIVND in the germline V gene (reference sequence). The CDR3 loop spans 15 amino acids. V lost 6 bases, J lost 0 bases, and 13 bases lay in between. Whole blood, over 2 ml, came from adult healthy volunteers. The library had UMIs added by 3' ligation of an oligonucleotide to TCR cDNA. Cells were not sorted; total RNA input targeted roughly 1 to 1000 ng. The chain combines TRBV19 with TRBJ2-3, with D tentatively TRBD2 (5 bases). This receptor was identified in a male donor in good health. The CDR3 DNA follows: TGTGCCAGTAGCCCCTGGGCTAGCAGCACAGATACGCAGTATTTT. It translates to CASSPWASSTDTQYF.